The source of this TCR beta chain is a study of a mutant IDH1 vaccine in newly diagnosed glioma. Study in general: Before enrollment, patients got radiotherapy alone, temozolomide alone, or mostly the combination. The study's findings and limits: Among all patients, vaccine-induced immune responses occurred in 93.3%.

Stated time point: baseline, week 1 (first vaccination visit). Indicated treatment: pre-vaccination baseline after standard-of-care therapy. The donor cohort comprised cases of new WHO grade 3 or 4 IDH1-mutant, ATRX-lost astrocytoma. Germline assignment: CDR1 SGHTS and CDR2 YDEGEE. Trimming removed 2 bases at V and 5 bases at J, with 14 bases between. This CDR3 has 15 amino acids. To note about this clone: Its cognate antigen is unknown.

Profiling relied on immunoSEQ multiplex PCR, and the TCRdb table lists in-frame clones only, not all of them. Here the sample spans about 34,000 clones, approximately 80% being singletons. The source is a man in his forties or fifties with glioma. Some clones in this sample may be carry-over from other donors' samples. The specimen was peripheral blood mononuclear cells (PBMCs), collected from a glioma patient treated with radiotherapy, temozolomide or both. V usage is TRBV5-8 and J usage is TRBJ1-3, with D possibly matching TRBD1 (5 bases). The CDR3 here is CASSFAPGPRNTIYF. The CDR3 DNA reads as TGTGCCAGCAGCTTCGCCCCGGGGCCGAGAAACACCATATATTTT. Together with reference TRBV5-8 and TRBJ1-3, the CDR3 gives the full variable domain: EAGVTQSPTHLIKTRGQQATLRCSPISGHTSVYWYQQALGLGLQFLLWYDEGEERNRGNFPPRFSGRQFPNYSSELNVNALELEDSALYLCASSFAPGPRNTIYFGEGSWLTVV.